This T cell receptor (beta chain) was sequenced for a study of blood T cell repertoires in COVID-19. Original data processing: Estimation of nucleated cell counts was performed using reference gene primer amplification. Using immunoSEQ multiplex PCR, the repertoire was profiled, and TCRdb retains in-frame clones only, with some absent. That table is the source of V, J and clone size, and D and trimming were worked out from the DNA. The sample carries fewer than 400,000 clones, just over 85% recorded once. Individuals drawn from some 25 US areas were roughly 18 to 95 years old. This CDR3 spans 12 amino acids. Deletions cut 3 bases from V and 5 bases from J, with 6 bases between.

V gene TRBV12-3 or TRBV12-4 combines with J gene TRBJ2-3; tentative D call: TRBD2 (5 bases). The specimen sequenced was PBMCs or T cells enriched from blood (not recorded which). The sequence was collected from a man younger than 40 who had recovered from COVID-19. The chain's CDR3 is CASSLEVDTQYF. CDR3 DNA: TGTGCCAGCAGTTTGGAGGTAGATACGCAGTATTTT.